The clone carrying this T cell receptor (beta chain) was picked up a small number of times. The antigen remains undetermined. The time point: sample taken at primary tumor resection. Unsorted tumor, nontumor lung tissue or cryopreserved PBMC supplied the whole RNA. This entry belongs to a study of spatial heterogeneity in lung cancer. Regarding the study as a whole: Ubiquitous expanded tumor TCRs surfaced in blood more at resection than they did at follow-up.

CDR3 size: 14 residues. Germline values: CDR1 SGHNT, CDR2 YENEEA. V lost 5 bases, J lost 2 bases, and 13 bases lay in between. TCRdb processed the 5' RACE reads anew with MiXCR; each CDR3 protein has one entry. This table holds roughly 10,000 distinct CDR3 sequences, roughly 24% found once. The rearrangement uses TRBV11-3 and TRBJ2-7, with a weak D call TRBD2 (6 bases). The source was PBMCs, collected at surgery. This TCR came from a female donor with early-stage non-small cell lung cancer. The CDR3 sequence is CASSPSGLAYEQYF. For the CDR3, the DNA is TGTGCCAGCAGCCCAAGCGGGCTAGCCTACGAGCAGTACTTC.